The sequence of this T cell receptor beta chain was determined in a study of vaccination and CD4 T cells after COVID-19. Across the whole study: Stimuli were overlapping spike peptide pools of SARS-CoV-2 and three common cold coronaviruses (HCoV-NL63, HCoV-OC43, HCoV-229E).

The junction had 13 bases not matched to a gene; V was cut back by 5 bases and J by 1 base. The CDR3 runs to 18 residues. CDR1 and CDR2 from the germline V gene are SEHNR and FQNEAQ (reference sequence). As for treatment: roughly ten-day PBMC culture with coronavirus spike peptide pools or control peptides (ViraFEST assay). An Oncomine TCR Beta short-read assay was used to sequence the DNA from cultured CD4+ T cells. MiXCR, applied by TCRdb to the PCR reads, yields one record per CDR3 protein. Here the sample spans about 17,000 distinct CDR3 sequences, 50% to 55% being singletons. This clonotype was counted a few times. Its antigen is undetermined.

The clonotype was recovered from a human donor who had recovered from COVID-19. Sequenced: CD4+ T cells from blood, cultured in vitro. The V call is TRBV7-9, the J call TRBJ1-1, with TRBD1 matching over 10 bases. CDR3 sequence: CASSNRQGARGGNTEAFF. The CDR3 DNA sequence: TGTGCCAGCAGCAACCGACAGGGGGCCAGAGGGGGGAACACTGAAGCTTTCTTT.